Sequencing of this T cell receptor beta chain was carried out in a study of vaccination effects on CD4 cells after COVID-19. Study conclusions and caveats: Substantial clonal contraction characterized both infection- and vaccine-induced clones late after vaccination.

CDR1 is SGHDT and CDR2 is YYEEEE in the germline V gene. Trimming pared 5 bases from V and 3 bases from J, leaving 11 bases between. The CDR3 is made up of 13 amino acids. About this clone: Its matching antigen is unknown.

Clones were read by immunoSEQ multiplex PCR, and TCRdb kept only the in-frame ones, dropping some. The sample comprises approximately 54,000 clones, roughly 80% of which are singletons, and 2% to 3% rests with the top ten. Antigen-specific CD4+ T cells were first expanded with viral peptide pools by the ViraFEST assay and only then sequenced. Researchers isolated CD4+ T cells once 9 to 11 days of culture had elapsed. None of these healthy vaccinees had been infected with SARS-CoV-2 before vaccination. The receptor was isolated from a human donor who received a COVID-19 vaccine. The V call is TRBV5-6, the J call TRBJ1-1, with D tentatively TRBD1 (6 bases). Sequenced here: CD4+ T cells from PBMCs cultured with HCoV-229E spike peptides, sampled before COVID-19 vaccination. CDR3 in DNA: TGTGCCAGCAGGTGGGGGGCCGACACTGAAGCTTTCTTT. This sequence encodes CASRWGADTEAFF.